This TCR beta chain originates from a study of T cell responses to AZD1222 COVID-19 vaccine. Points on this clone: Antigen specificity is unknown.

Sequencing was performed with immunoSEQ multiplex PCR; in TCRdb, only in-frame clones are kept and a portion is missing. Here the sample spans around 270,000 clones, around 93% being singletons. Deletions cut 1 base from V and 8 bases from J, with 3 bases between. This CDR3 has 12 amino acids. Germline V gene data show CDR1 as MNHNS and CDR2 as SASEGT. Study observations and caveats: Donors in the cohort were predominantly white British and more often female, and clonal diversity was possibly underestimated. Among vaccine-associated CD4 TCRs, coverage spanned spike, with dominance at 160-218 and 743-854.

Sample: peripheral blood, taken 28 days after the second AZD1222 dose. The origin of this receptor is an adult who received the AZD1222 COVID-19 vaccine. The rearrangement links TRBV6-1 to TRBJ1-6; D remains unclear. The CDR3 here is CASSEGDSPLHF. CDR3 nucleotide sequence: TGTGCCAGCAGTGAAGGTGATTCACCCCTCCACTTT.